This T cell receptor beta chain was observed in a study of PD-1 blockade in classical Hodgkin lymphoma (TCRdb year 2020). In terms of the full investigation: Nivolumab dosing was 3 mg/kg intravenously every 2 weeks, continuing until either disease progression or unacceptable toxicity. The study used TCR beta sequencing and CyTOF to define a peripheral blood immune signature of response to PD-1 blockade in classical Hodgkin lymphoma. What the work shows at the level of the full study, not this receptor alone: Newly diagnosed patients were reported to have lower baseline TCR diversity than healthy donors, and relapsed/refractory patients were reported to have lower baseline TCR diversity still. Diversity was lower in patients who began nivolumab less than 1 year after ASCT, so these patients were left out of later analyses to avoid confounding by immune reconstitution. Trial patients with a complete response had baseline diversity similar to that of newly diagnosed patients, while partial responders and progressors had significantly lower diversity. The study was restricted to a single clinical trial cohort, and the causes of repertoire differences, possibly disease activity or prior therapy, were left undefined. By C4D1, a significant rise was seen in CD4+ TCR diversity but not in CD8+ TCR diversity (p=0.0027 vs p=0.16), and the rise was most apparent among complete responders (p=0.02).

The Qiagen DNeasy kit was used to extract genomic DNA from unsorted PBMCs and from the negatively selected CD4+ and CD8+ fractions. Using primers that anneal to V and J segments, immunoSEQ multiplex PCR amplified the TCR beta CDR3 regions. Amplification bias was minimized using a synthetic immune receptor repertoire, and residual bias was removed computationally after sequencing. The study's own analysis went as follows. Repertoire diversity was quantified as the Shannon entropy index using custom Python scripts. Unsorted, CD4+ and CD8+ repertoires were analyzed separately, except for combined analyses in which CD4+ and CD8+ sequences were merged in silico. Clonal expansion was defined as a frequency increase of at least 2-fold after treatment compared with C1D1, and clones undetected at baseline were assigned a pseudocount of 0.5. Clones with 0 or 1 copy at C1D1 were classified as singleton clones, and clones with 2 or more copies were classified as non-singleton clones. Clones expanded in unsorted samples were assigned a CD4+, CD8+ or unknown annotation through matching of protein sequences in sorted samples from the same patient. Wilcoxon tests on paired samples were used to test changes in diversity from C1D1 to C4D1. TCRdb stores this immuneACCESS table with in-frame sequences only. Part of the clones is absent; in the studies checked, under half of the shortfall reflects unresolved V genes, and no reason is known for the rest. Clone size and V and J calls were adopted from that table, with D and trimming inferred from the DNA. The sample profile shows 20,000 to 30,000 clones; around 69% of them were found once. Roughly 10% of the sample rests with the top ten.

This specimen's time point label, per the study, means: cycle 2 day 1 (C2D1) of nivolumab. All trial patients had relapsed after autologous stem cell transplantation, with cohorts A, B and C differing in prior brentuximab vedotin exposure. The trial cohort included 50 to 60 patients with relapsed/refractory classical Hodgkin lymphoma, and each patient had a best overall response of complete response, partial response or progressive disease. Trial patients were treated with single-agent nivolumab in the multi-cohort phase II CheckMate 205 trial. An independent review committee assessed best overall response by applying the 2007 International Working Group response criteria. PBMCs from the trial were collected at three points: immediately before nivolumab initiation (C1D1), and during therapy at cycle 2 day 1 and cycle 4 day 1. After peripheral blood was drawn into 8 mL Vacutainer Cell Preparation Tubes, PBMCs were isolated by centrifugation and then cryopreserved.

In this sample, this clone turned up many times. Its antigen specificity is not known. No base quality values were provided; no much bigger clone lies one nucleotide off. The germline V gene yields MNHEY for CDR1 and SVGAGI for CDR2. A distance of 14 bases separates the germline ends of V and J, which lose 7 bases and 1 base respectively. The CDR3 numbers 15 residues from cysteine through phenylalanine. The sequence is cut down to CDR3 DNA, 45 bases in frame from base 1. The chain joins TRBV6-5 to TRBJ1-5; too little of a D gene remains to name it. The clonotype originates from a human donor with classical Hodgkin lymphoma. The source material was peripheral blood mononuclear cells (PBMCs), sampled before the second cycle of nivolumab. The base sequence is TGTGCCAGCACTCGAGATTGGTGGAGCAATCAGCCCCAGCATTTT. It encodes CASTRDWWSNQPQHF.